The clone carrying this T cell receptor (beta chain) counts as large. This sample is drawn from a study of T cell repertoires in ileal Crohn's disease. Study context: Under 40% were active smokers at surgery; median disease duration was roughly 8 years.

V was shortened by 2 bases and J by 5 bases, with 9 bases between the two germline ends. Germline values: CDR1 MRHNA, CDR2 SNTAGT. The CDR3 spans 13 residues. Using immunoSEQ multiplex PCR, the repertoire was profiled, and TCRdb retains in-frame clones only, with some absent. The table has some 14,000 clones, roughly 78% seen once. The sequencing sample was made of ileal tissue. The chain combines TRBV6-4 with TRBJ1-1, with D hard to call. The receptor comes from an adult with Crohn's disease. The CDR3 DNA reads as TGTGCCAGCAGTGACGGCCCCCTGACTGAAGCTTTCTTT. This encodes CASSDGPLTEAFF.